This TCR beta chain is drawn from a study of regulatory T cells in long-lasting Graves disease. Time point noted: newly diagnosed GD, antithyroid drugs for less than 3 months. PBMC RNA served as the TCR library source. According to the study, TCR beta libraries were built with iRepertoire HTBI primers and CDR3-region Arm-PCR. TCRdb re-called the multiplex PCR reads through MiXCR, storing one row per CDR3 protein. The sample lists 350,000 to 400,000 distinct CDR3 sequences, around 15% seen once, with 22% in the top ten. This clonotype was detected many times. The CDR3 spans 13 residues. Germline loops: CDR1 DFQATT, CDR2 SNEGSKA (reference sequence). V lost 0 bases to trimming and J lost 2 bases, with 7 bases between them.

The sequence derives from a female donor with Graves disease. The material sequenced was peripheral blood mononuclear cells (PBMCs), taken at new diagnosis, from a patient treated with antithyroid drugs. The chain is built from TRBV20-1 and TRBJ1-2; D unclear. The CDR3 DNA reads TGCAGTGCTAGAGATCTAATAAACTATGGCTACACCTTC. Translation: CSARDLINYGYTF.